The 32 T cell receptor beta chains presented below share a single source sample, sequenced in a study of control samples from healthy donors and cancer patients. TCRdb's copy holds only in-frame clones and misses some; the assay was immunoSEQ multiplex PCR. Among tens of thousands of clones listed, about 90% were seen once. The material sequenced was PBMCs. The receptors were sampled from a man aged 45-65 years with head and neck cancer.

The chain joins TRBV28 to TRBJ1-5, with 7 bases that match TRBD1. J gave up 0 bases and V 6 bases, and 17 bases lay outside the gene matches. The CDR3 sequence is 19 residues long. Germline CDR1 is MDHEN and CDR2 is SYDVKM. The CDR3 sequence: CASSPEGDSPWDSNQPQHF. CDR3 nucleotide sequence: TGTGCCAGCAGCCCAGAGGGGGACAGTCCCTGGGATAGCAATCAGCCCCAGCATTTT.

The J gene is TRBJ2-2, the V gene TRBV5-1, with 8 bases aligning to TRBD2. This CDR3 comprises 18 residues. Germline V gene data show CDR1 as SGHRS and CDR2 as YFSETQ. V lost 4 bases, J lost 2 bases, and 13 bases stayed unmatched. The CDR3 here is CASSPLLGSGSNTGELFF. Here the CDR3 DNA reads TGCGCCAGCAGCCCCCTCCTAGGGAGCGGGAGTAACACCGGGGAGCTGTTTTTT.

The chain recombines TRBV4-1 with TRBJ1-2; the D gene is possibly TRBD1 (5 bases). The V gene's germline CDR1 is MGHRA and CDR2 YSYEKL. This CDR3 has 13 amino acids. Trimming took off 2 bases at V and 8 bases at J, with 12 bases between the two ends. The CDR3 loop reads CASSQIGAGGYTF. The CDR3 DNA sequence: TGCGCCAGCAGCCAAATAGGGGCGGGGGGCTACACCTTC.

This clone was detected only once. This chain links TRBV7-6 with TRBJ2-3; D is unresolved. Germline assignment: CDR1 SGHVS and CDR2 FNYEAQ. Trimming removed 2 bases at V and 0 bases at J, with 9 bases between. The CDR3 extends over 15 amino acids. DNA for the CDR3: TGTGCCAGCAGCTTACAGCAGGCTAGCACAGATACGCAGTATTTT. As protein: CASSLQQASTDTQYF.

The rearrangement links TRBV27 to TRBJ2-5; D may match TRBD1 or TRBD2 (5 bases each). V was pared by 4 bases and J by 5 bases, with 17 bases between. The CDR3 is 15 residues long. Germline assignment: CDR1 MNHEY and CDR2 SMNVEV (reference sequence). The CDR3 DNA reads TGTGCCAGCAGTTCGATTGTGGGGGACCGGGAGACCCAGTACTTC. Its protein product is CASSSIVGDRETQYF.

The chain recombines TRBV24-1 with TRBJ2-1, with 7 bases lining up with TRBD1. The length of the CDR3 is 15 residues. The V and J ends lost 2 bases and 5 bases, in that order; junction bases with no gene match: 5. CDR1 is KGHDR, CDR2 SFDVKD, per germline. The CDR3, as DNA: TGTGCCACCAGTGATTCCCGGGACAGCCACAATGAGCAGTTCTTC. Residues: CATSDSRDSHNEQFF.

V and J are TRBV7-9 and TRBJ2-1, with D possibly called TRBD1 or TRBD2 (7 bases each). Germline V CDR1 and CDR2: SEHNR, FQNEAQ (reference sequence). The CDR3 is made up of 16 amino acids. Trimming stripped 0 bases from V and 10 bases from J, with 19 bases between. CDR3 protein: CASSLAGGTVRAEQFF. CDR3 in DNA: TGTGCCAGCAGCTTAGCGGGGGGGACAGTCCGGGCGGAGCAGTTCTTC.

This clone has only one observation. The chain combines TRBV11-2 with TRBJ1-4, with D uncertain. V lost 7 bases to trimming and J lost 4 bases, with 13 bases between them. CDR3 length equals 14 residues. CDR1 and CDR2 (germline): SGHAT, FQNNGV. The CDR3 sequence: CASKPGLGNEKLFF. Written as DNA, the CDR3 is TGTGCCAGCAAACCCGGGCTAGGTAATGAAAAACTGTTTTTT.

The V call is TRBV2, the J call TRBJ2-1; 10 positions agree with TRBD2. Germline V gene sequence: CDR1 SNHLY, CDR2 FYNNEI. The CDR3 spans 19 residues. Trimming at V came to 0 bases and at J to 4 bases, leaving 12 bases not matched to a gene. The CDR3 bases are TGTGCCAGCAGTGAAGCGCGGGATCGGGGACTAGCGCAGTACAATGAGCAGTTCTTC. Translated, it gives CASSEARDRGLAQYNEQFF.

This clone has only a few counts. This chain connects TRBV7-8 to TRBJ2-5; 10 bases fit TRBD2. The V gene end was trimmed by 4 bases and the J gene end by 5 bases; junction bases not matched to a gene: 10. Germline V gene sequence: CDR1 SGHVS, CDR2 FQNEAQ. This CDR3 comprises 16 residues. The CDR3 DNA sequence: TGTGCCAGCAGCTCAAGACGGCTAGCGGGAGTGGAGACCCAGTACTTC. It is translated as CASSSRRLAGVETQYF.

J is TRBJ2-5 and V is TRBV5-1; possible D gene TRBD1, 6 bases. V was shortened by 0 bases and J by 4 bases, with 22 bases between the two germline ends. CDR3 length: 18 residues. Germline V gene lookup returns CDR1 SGHRS and CDR2 YFSETQ. For the CDR3, the DNA is TGCGCCAGCAGCTTGGAATTGCTAGGCAAAATAGGGGGAGAGACCCAGTACTTC. Translation: CASSLELLGKIGGETQYF.

This clone was observed a handful of times. The chain uses TRBV5-4 and TRBJ1-6; D is unclear. There are 13 residues in the CDR3. Germline lookup yields CDR1 SGHNT and CDR2 YYREEE (reference sequence). Trimming stripped 4 bases from V and 8 bases from J, with 10 bases between. CDR3 sequence: CASSRARDSPLHF. Written as DNA, the CDR3 is TGTGCCAGCAGCCGGGCTCGGGATTCACCCCTCCACTTT.

The rearrangement links TRBV5-6 to TRBJ2-1; D unclear. V gave up 0 bases and J gave up 6 bases, with 4 bases separating them. Germline values: CDR1 SGHDT, CDR2 YYEEEE. The CDR3 runs 12 residues. CDR3 sequence reads: CASSLAFNEQFF. The DNA for the CDR3 is TGTGCCAGCAGCTTGGCCTTCAATGAGCAGTTCTTC.

The genes are TRBV27 and TRBJ2-1, with 8 bases matching TRBD1. The germline CDR1 and CDR2 sequences are MNHEY and SMNVEV (reference sequence). J gave up 0 bases and V 6 bases, and 4 bases lay outside the gene matches. The length of the CDR3 is 15 residues. Written as DNA, the CDR3 is TGTGCCAGCAGGGATGGGACAGGCTCCTACAATGAGCAGTTCTTC. Translation: CASRDGTGSYNEQFF.

This rearrangement joins TRBV5-4 to TRBJ1-6, with a tentative D call TRBD1 (6 bases). The V and J ends lost 9 bases and 9 bases respectively, with 22 bases between them. Looked up from germline, CDR1 is SGHNT and CDR2 is YYREEE (reference sequence). There are 15 residues in the CDR3. In nucleotides, the CDR3 is TGTGCCACCAATTCCCAAGGGGGTAGAGGTTCACCCCTCCACTTT. It codes for CATNSQGGRGSPLHF.

The count of this clone is one. The chain uses TRBV6-5 and TRBJ2-4, with TRBD1 matching 8 bases. CDR3 length: 16 residues. V dropped 4 bases and J dropped 0; count of bases not matched to a gene: 5. Germline V lookup: CDR1 MNHEY, CDR2 SVGAGI. CDR3 in amino acids: CASSSTGEIAKNIQYF. Here the CDR3 DNA reads TGTGCCAGCAGTTCGACAGGGGAAATAGCCAAAAACATTCAGTACTTC.

The rearrangement joins TRBV5-4 to TRBJ1-1; 12 bases map to TRBD1. The germline V gene encodes CDR1 SGHNT and CDR2 YYREEE (reference sequence). The CDR3 consists of 14 residues. V dropped 5 bases and J dropped 5; count of bases not matched to a gene: 4. CDR3 in amino acids: CASRRDRGLTEAFF. CDR3 sequence (DNA): TGTGCCAGCAGGCGGGACAGGGGGCTAACTGAAGCTTTCTTT.

This clone was observed once. The rearrangement uses TRBV28 and TRBJ1-1; D gene uncertain. Germline-derived CDR1 and CDR2 are MDHEN and SYDVKM. Deletions cut 6 bases from V and 0 bases from J, with 5 bases between. The CDR3 contains 12 residues. CDR3 DNA: TGTGCCAGCAGCCTTCTGAACACTGAAGCTTTCTTT. It is translated as CASSLLNTEAFF.

J is TRBJ2-1 and V is TRBV7-9; 7 nucleotides agree with TRBD2. Per germline, CDR1 SEHNR and CDR2 FQNEAQ (reference sequence). The CDR3 totals 16 residues. Germline trimming cut 6 bases from V and 0 bases from J; bases unmatched to any gene: 8. This CDR3 is CASRSREESSYNEQFF. CDR3 in DNA: TGTGCCAGCAGGTCTCGGGAGGAAAGCTCCTACAATGAGCAGTTCTTC.

This clone showed up just once. This chain uses TRBV2 with TRBJ2-7; possible D gene TRBD1, 5 bases. Germline CDR1 is SNHLY and CDR2 is FYNNEI. Trimming removed 6 bases from V and 1 base from J, with 13 bases in between. The CDR3 runs 14 residues. CDR3 region: CASRDQGVSYEQYF. The DNA for the CDR3 is TGTGCCAGCAGGGACCAGGGTGTATCCTACGAGCAGTACTTC.

CDR3 nucleotide sequence: TGTGCCAGCAGCTTTACTAGCGGGTGGACAGATACGCAGTATTTT. Translated, it gives CASSFTSGWTDTQYF. The rearrangement links TRBV5-4 to TRBJ2-3; TRBD2 matches at 9 bases. The CDR3 has 15 residues. CDR1 and CDR2 from the germline V gene are SGHNT and YYREEE (reference sequence). V lost 2 bases to trimming and J lost 3 bases; unmatched junction nucleotides: 4.

This clone came up a few times. CDR3: CAWSVGSQETQYF. The CDR3 nucleotides read TGTGCCTGGAGTGTGGGCAGCCAAGAGACCCAGTACTTC. The chain uses TRBV30 and TRBJ2-5; no clear D gene. The CDR3 covers 13 residues. Between the trimmed V and J ends, which lost 0 bases and 1 base, there was a span of 6 bases. The germline CDR1 and CDR2 sequences are GTSNPN and SVGIG (reference sequence).

This clone is a singleton in its sample. V is TRBV7-9 and J is TRBJ2-1, with 10 bases aligning to TRBD2. With 5 bases clipped from V and 14 bases from J, the junction kept 15 bases outside the gene matches. CDR3 size: 15 residues. The germline gives CDR1 SEHNR, CDR2 FQNEAQ (reference sequence). As DNA, the CDR3 is TGTGCCAGCAGCCAGGGACTAGCGCTACAAGGATCTGAGTTCTTC. This translates into CASSQGLALQGSEFF. The variable domain in full, with the rest retrieved from reference TRBV7-9 and TRBJ2-1, is DTGVSQNPRHKITKRGQNVTFRCDPISEHNRLYWYRQTLGQGPEFLTYFQNEAQLEKSRLLSDRFSAERPKGSFSTLEIQRTEQGDSAMYLCASSQGLALQGSEFFGPGTRLTVL.

This clone was seen once. The chain combines TRBV7-2 with TRBJ2-7, with 11 nucleotides matching TRBD1. CDR1 is SGHTA, CDR2 FQGNSA, per germline. J lost 5 bases, V lost 5 bases, and 8 bases had no gene match. The CDR3 has 15 amino acids. The CDR3 region has the DNA TGTGCCAGCAGCCCTTCCCGGACAGGGGGCAACGAGCAGTACTTC. It translates to CASSPSRTGGNEQYF.

This chain uses TRBV6-4 with TRBJ2-7; the D is unclear. Trimming removed 2 bases from V and 4 bases from J, with 3 bases in between. Germline V lookup: CDR1 MRHNA, CDR2 SNTAGT. The CDR3 is made up of 11 amino acids. The CDR3 DNA reads TGTGCCAGCAGTGACGGATACGAGCAGTACTTC. Translated, it gives CASSDGYEQYF.

The chain couples TRBV11-2 to TRBJ2-7, with a tentative D call TRBD1 (5 bases). Trimming removed 5 bases at V and 3 bases at J, with 23 bases between. CDR3 length: 17 amino acids. Germline CDR1 SGHAT, CDR2 FQNNGV. Here the CDR3 DNA reads TGTGCCAGCAGCCCCGTGACAGCACGTAAAGGGTTCTACGAGCAGTACTTC. It is translated as CASSPVTARKGFYEQYF.

This rearrangement joins TRBV4-1 to TRBJ2-7, with D hard to call. Germline V gene data show CDR1 as MGHRA and CDR2 as YSYEKL. The CDR3 consists of 12 residues. The V gene lost 3 bases and the J gene lost 6 bases, with 9 bases spanning the gap. CDR3 sequence reads: CASSHIVGEQYF. CDR3 coding DNA: TGCGCCAGCAGCCATATCGTAGGCGAGCAGTACTTC.

As concerns this clone: Other DNA sequences in this specimen translate into the identical CDR3. V is TRBV19 and J is TRBJ2-3; D not resolved. This CDR3 is 11 amino acids long. Germline loops: CDR1 LNHDA, CDR2 SQIVND (reference sequence). The V gene lost 6 bases and the J gene lost 1 base, with 2 bases spanning the gap. CDR3 sequence: CASRRTDTQYF. Here the CDR3 DNA reads TGTGCCAGTAGGCGCACAGATACGCAGTATTTT.

The V and J genes are TRBV19 and TRBJ2-6, with 9 bases matching TRBD2. The V gene's germline CDR1 is LNHDA and CDR2 SQIVND (reference sequence). CDR3 length equals 15 residues. J gave up 4 bases and V 7 bases, and 5 bases lay outside the gene matches. The CDR3 loop reads CASTAGGSGANVLTF. As DNA, the CDR3 is TGTGCCAGTACCGCGGGGGGGAGCGGGGCCAACGTCCTGACTTTC.

The gene calls are TRBV7-2 and TRBJ2-4; D unclear. CDR1 is SGHTA and CDR2 is FQGNSA in the germline V gene. Deletions cut 1 base from V and 5 bases from J, with 6 bases between. The CDR3 contains 13 residues. As DNA, the CDR3 is TGTGCCAGCAGCTTAGGCCCAGAAAACATTCAGTACTTC. Residues: CASSLGPENIQYF.

The chain couples TRBV6-5 to TRBJ1-4; no clear D. The CDR3 has 14 residues. The V gene's germline CDR1 is MNHEY and CDR2 SVGAGI. With 6 bases removed from V and 10 bases from J, the gap between germline ends came to 18 bases. CDR3 region: CASRVEPNPGKLFF. CDR3 DNA sequence: TGTGCCAGCAGGGTAGAGCCGAACCCGGGAAAACTGTTTTTT.

The chain recombines TRBV7-8 with TRBJ2-5; no definite D call. Germline V gene lookup returns CDR1 SGHVS and CDR2 FQNEAQ. The CDR3 has 10 amino acids. The CDR3 region has the DNA TGTGCTACACACAAAGAGACCCAGTACTTC. This sequence encodes CATHKETQYF. The full variable domain, its missing parts supplied by reference TRBV7-8 and TRBJ2-5, is GAGVSQSPRYKVAKRGQDVALRCDPISGHVSLFWYQQALGQGPEFLTYFQNEAQLDKSGLPSDRFFAERPEGSVSTLKIQRTQQEDSAVYLCATHKETQYFGPGTRLLVL.